A single sample is the source of the 23 T cell receptor beta chains below, sequenced in a study of response to subunit inactivated influenza vaccine. TCRdb fed the RT-PCR reads into MiXCR, producing one record per CDR3 protein. This table holds around 600,000 distinct CDR3 sequences, approximately 10% found once. These records were also assigned to another study, of T cells expressing NK-cell markers. That study adds: UMIs accompanied the 5'RACE template switching by which TCR beta cDNA was made.

The sequencing used PBMCs from blood, collected on the day of vaccination. These receptors were collected from a man in his fifties who received an inactivated influenza vaccine.

This clonotype appeared many times. The chain links TRBV5-1 to TRBJ1-6; 9 bases map to TRBD1. Germline CDR1 is SGHRS and CDR2 is YFSETQ. After removal of 4 bases from V and 4 bases from J, the junction contained 12 bases not matched to a gene. The CDR3 is made up of 18 amino acids. CDR3 amino acids: CASSPGTGSDLYNSPLHF. The CDR3 coding sequence is TGCGCCAGCAGCCCGGGGACAGGGTCGGACTTATATAATTCACCCCTCCACTTT.

V and J are TRBV20-1 and TRBJ2-5, with 10 bases that match TRBD1. With 6 bases clipped from V and 5 bases from J, the junction kept 6 bases outside the gene matches. The germline gives CDR1 DFQATT, CDR2 SNEGSKA (reference sequence). CDR3 length: 13 residues. CDR3 region: CSARTGGAETQYF. The DNA for the CDR3 is TGCAGTGCACGGACAGGGGGTGCGGAGACCCAGTACTTC.

The table lists this clonotype with many counts. The rearrangement joins TRBV7-8 to TRBJ2-7; 8 positions agree with TRBD2. Per germline, CDR1 SGHVS and CDR2 FQNEAQ. The length of the CDR3 is 16 residues. V lost 6 bases to trimming and J lost 4 bases; unmatched junction nucleotides: 14. CDR3 DNA sequence: TGTGCCAGCAGTCGTATTGCTAGCGGGTATAGTTACGAGCAGTACTTC. It specifies CASSRIASGYSYEQYF.

The CDR3: CASSLQTTEAFF. The CDR3 DNA reads as TGTGCCAGCAGCTTGCAGACCACTGAAGCTTTCTTT. The chain carries TRBV5-5 and TRBJ1-1; D is uncertain. Germline V CDR1 and CDR2: SGHKS, YYEKEE (reference sequence). The CDR3 has 12 residues. V lost 1 base, J lost 4 bases, and 5 bases lay in between.

Points on this clonotype: This may come from a read error, since a much larger clone is one base off. The rearrangement joins TRBV5-6 to TRBJ2-7; TRBD2 matches at 9 bases. CDR3 length: 15 residues. With V trimmed by 3 bases and J by 0 bases, 4 bases remained unmatched. Per the germline V gene, CDR1 is SGHDT and CDR2 is YYEEEE. The CDR3 reads CASSSLAGTSYEQYF. CDR3 DNA sequence: TGTGCCAGCAGCTCTCTAGCGGGGACCTCCTACGAGCAGTACTTC.

The V call is TRBV7-9, the J call TRBJ2-6; D is possibly TRBD1 (6 bases). With 11 bases removed from V and 0 bases from J, the gap between germline ends came to 23 bases. The CDR3 sequence is 18 residues long. Germline loops: CDR1 SEHNR, CDR2 FQNEAQ (reference sequence). CDR3 nucleotide sequence: TGTGCCGGTGGTGGGGCAGGGGCTTCCATCTCTGGGGCCAACGTCCTGACTTTC. Its translation is CAGGGAGASISGANVLTF.

This clonotype was observed a few times. The gene calls are TRBV12-3 or TRBV12-4 and TRBJ1-2, with TRBD1 identical over 10 bases. V was pared by 4 bases and J by 6 bases, with 2 bases of the junction left unmatched. The CDR3 runs 13 residues. The CDR3 spells CASSWDRGNGYTF. For the CDR3, the DNA is TGTGCCAGCAGTTGGGACAGGGGTAATGGCTACACCTTC.

This clonotype was detected many times. The genes are TRBV27 and TRBJ2-3; D is uncertain. The germline V and J ends were trimmed by 5 bases and 3 bases, with 15 bases remaining between them. Germline V gene data show CDR1 as MNHEY and CDR2 as SMNVEV (reference sequence). The CDR3 runs 15 residues. The CDR3: CASSPTKMTTDTQYF. CDR3 DNA: TGTGCCAGCAGTCCTACGAAAATGACGACAGATACGCAGTATTTT.

The V gene is TRBV7-6, the J gene TRBJ2-1; the match to TRBD2 covers 8 bases. Looked up from germline, CDR1 is SGHVS and CDR2 is FNYEAQ. The V gene end was trimmed by 5 bases and the J gene end by 10 bases; junction bases not matched to a gene: 7. This CDR3 is built from 13 residues. The CDR3 region has the DNA TGTGCCAGCAGCCAGCGACTAGCGCCAGAGCAGTTCTTC. Translating gives CASSQRLAPEQFF.

This clonotype was observed a handful of times. The V and J genes are TRBV5-1 and TRBJ1-5; no clear D. Trimming removed 1 base from V and 0 bases from J, with 8 bases in between. The germline V gene encodes CDR1 SGHRS and CDR2 YFSETQ. CDR3 length: 15 residues. The CDR3 reads CASSLNRSSNQPQHF. The DNA for the CDR3 is TGCGCCAGCAGCTTGAACAGATCTAGCAATCAGCCCCAGCATTTT.

In its sample, this clonotype was seen a few times. The chain carries TRBV10-3 and TRBJ2-3; a possible D gene is TRBD2 (6 bases). V lost 2 bases and J lost 5, with 11 bases in between. The V gene's germline CDR1 is ENHRY and CDR2 SYGVKD. The CDR3 consists of 14 residues. CDR3 DNA sequence: TGTGCCATCAGTGAGACGGGAGCGGAAGATACGCAGTATTTT. Translation: CAISETGAEDTQYF.

This clonotype occurred many times. This rearrangement joins TRBV6-2 or TRBV6-3 to TRBJ2-1; a possible D gene is TRBD2 (5 bases). V was clipped by 6 bases and J by 9 bases, with 12 bases between them. The CDR3 contains 12 residues. Germline V CDR1 and CDR2: MNHEY, SVGEGT. As DNA, the CDR3 is TGTGCCAGCAGCAAACTAGTTGTTGAGCAGTTCTTC. Its translation: CASSKLVVEQFF.

This rearrangement joins TRBV20-1 to TRBJ2-5; D is possibly TRBD1 (6 bases). The V and J ends lost 6 bases and 2 bases respectively, with 19 bases between them. Germline V lookup: CDR1 DFQATT, CDR2 SNEGSKA (reference sequence). The length of the CDR3 is 15 residues. CDR3 DNA sequence: TGCAGTGCCCGTCCGCTCACAGGGCGGCAAGAGACCCAGTACTTC. This sequence encodes CSARPLTGRQETQYF.

There are many counts of this clonotype. The CDR3 DNA reads TGCAGTGCTAGTGACAATGAGCAGTTCTTC. Its translation: CSASDNEQFF. This sequence joins TRBV20-1 and TRBJ2-1; unclear D gene. V lost 3 bases to trimming and J lost 5 bases, with 2 bases between them. The CDR3 loop spans 10 amino acids. The germline V gene has CDR1 DFQATT and CDR2 SNEGSKA (reference sequence).

This clonotype was found a few times. V usage is TRBV10-1 and J usage is TRBJ2-2; possibly TRBD1 or TRBD2 for D (5 bases each). With 7 bases removed from V and 4 bases from J, the gap between germline ends came to 13 bases. The CDR3 extends over 14 amino acids. Germline loops: CDR1 WNHNN, CDR2 SYGVQD (reference sequence). The CDR3 bases are TGCGCCAGCACACGGGGCGCCGGCACCGGGGAGCTGTTTTTT. It codes for CASTRGAGTGELFF.

The chain is built from TRBV29-1 and TRBJ1-1; D gene ambiguous. Trimming stripped 7 bases from V and 5 bases from J, with 17 bases between. Germline V gene sequence: CDR1 SQVTM, CDR2 ANQGSEA. The CDR3 extends over 13 amino acids. CDR3 loop: CSARNSGRTEAFF. For the CDR3, the DNA is TGCAGCGCGCGCAACTCCGGAAGGACTGAAGCTTTCTTT.

The V call is TRBV20-1, the J call TRBJ2-7; possibly TRBD1 for D (5 bases). Germline V CDR1 and CDR2: DFQATT, SNEGSKA (reference sequence). CDR3 size: 14 residues. Trimming shortened V by 0 bases and J by 3 bases, and 12 bases separated the two germline ends. The CDR3 nucleotides are TGCAGTGCTAGAGATCAGAAACAGGTCTACGAGCAGTACTTC. Translated, it gives CSARDQKQVYEQYF.

This clonotype appeared a single time. The CDR3 sequence is CSARARGGAGGPHYNEQFF. For the CDR3, the DNA is TGCAGTGCTAGAGCGCGTGGTGGTGCGGGAGGACCCCACTACAATGAGCAGTTCTTC. The genes are TRBV20-1 and TRBJ2-1, with TRBD2 matching over 8 bases. In germline, CDR1 is DFQATT, CDR2 SNEGSKA (reference sequence). V lost 1 base and J lost 3; bases outside the gene matches: 17. The CDR3 extends over 19 amino acids.

The rearrangement links TRBV7-2 to TRBJ2-6; D possibly matches TRBD1 or TRBD2 (5 bases each). Between the trimmed V and J ends, which lost 5 bases and 5 bases, there was a span of 19 bases. The CDR3 contains 17 residues. Germline V gene lookup returns CDR1 SGHTA and CDR2 FQGNSA. The DNA of the CDR3 is TGTGCCAGCAGCGGACGGGACCGTGCTCTCTGGGCCAACGTCCTGACTTTC. This encodes CASSGRDRALWANVLTF.

At least ten counts were recorded for this clonotype. J is TRBJ1-5 and V is TRBV12-3 or TRBV12-4, with TRBD1 as a possible D gene (6 bases). CDR3 length: 14 residues. Deletions cut 3 bases from V and 8 bases from J, with 14 bases between. Here the CDR3 reads CASSFQGRVEPQHF. CDR3 nucleotide sequence: TGTGCCAGCAGTTTTCAGGGGCGAGTGGAGCCCCAGCATTTT.

This clonotype appeared a few times. This chain uses TRBV19 with TRBJ2-1; 7 nucleotides agree with TRBD2. Germline V CDR1 and CDR2: LNHDA, SQIVND (reference sequence). The CDR3 is made up of 15 amino acids. Trimming at V came to 7 bases and at J to 0 bases, leaving 6 bases not matched to a gene. CDR3 DNA: TGTGCCAGTACCCCTGGACTAGGCTCCTACAATGAGCAGTTCTTC. Translation: CASTPGLGSYNEQFF.

This clonotype was observed at least ten times. The chain recombines TRBV28 with TRBJ1-4, with a tentative D call TRBD1 (5 bases). The CDR3 extends over 14 amino acids. The ends were cut back, 1 base at V and 12 bases at J, with 15 bases in the middle. The germline V gene encodes CDR1 MDHEN and CDR2 SYDVKM. CDR3 coding DNA: TGTGCCAGCAGTTTATCGCAGGGAAGGACGGAACTGTTTTTT. It codes for CASSLSQGRTELFF.

At least ten counts were recorded for this clonotype. The CDR3 reads CASSLATGRGRLFF. CDR3 nucleotides: TGTGCCAGCAGTTTAGCGACAGGCCGAGGAAGGCTGTTTTTT. The J gene is TRBJ1-4, the V gene TRBV28; D might be TRBD1 (6 bases). CDR1 is MDHEN and CDR2 is SYDVKM in the germline V gene. The CDR3 runs to 14 residues. The V end was cut by 2 bases, the J end by 14 bases, with 18 bases between.